This note documents a single T cell receptor (beta chain) sequence. The target of this receptor is not known. No base qualities exist here, and no much larger clone lies one base off it. The CDR3 regions of human TCRbeta chains were analyzed by immunosequencing. The study's processing was this. TCRs in the repertoires were compared against a reference library of SARS-CoV-2-specific TCRs that had been generated with the MIRA antigen-specificity platform. Breadth was defined as the fraction of unique TCRs that were SARS-CoV-2-associated, and depth was defined as the fraction of total T cells that were SARS-CoV-2-associated. Using the MIRA data, each spike-specific TCR was mapped to the spike region that the TCR reacts to and placed in a CD4 or CD8 class. Log10-transformed breadth and depth values were compared by one-way ANOVA with Sidak's multiple comparisons tests. Held by TCRdb, this immuneACCESS table contains in-frame sequences only and omits some clones. Under half of the omission traces to an unresolved V gene where checked; the cause of the rest is unknown. That table furnishes V, J and clone size, whereas the DNA furnished D and trimming. For this sample there are 120,000 or so clones; approximately 86% appear just once. The ten largest clones add up to under 3% of the sample.

This entry comes from a study of T cell responses to AZD1222 COVID-19 vaccine (dated by TCRdb to the early 2020s). At the level of the whole study: TCR sequencing was performed for about 250 trial participants, of whom roughly 200 were given two doses of AZD1222 and roughly 25 were given two doses of MenACWY control vaccine. Trial participants were enrolled by age into 18-55, 56-69 and 70-plus year subgroups, with around 150, 28 and 57 TCR-sequenced participants respectively.

This sample's time point label indicates: about 28 days (+/-7) after the second vaccine dose. AZD1222 recipients whose second dose came at about 4 weeks and those whose second dose came at about 12 weeks were combined into one group, since spike-specific TCR depth and breadth did not differ between the two schedules. The vaccinee samples were drawn from two UK trials, COV001 and COV002, one of which was a single-blind randomized controlled phase 2/3 trial testing AZD1222 (ChAdOx1 nCoV-19) in healthy adults. For TCRbeta chain sequencing, PBMC samples were collected from trial participants at day 0 and at day 28 after the second dose. The investigation overall reported the following: The 56-69-year group was small, and its depth increase did not reach significance, likely because of low power. Conclusions about previously exposed vaccinees are limited, since just a handful of AZD1222 recipients were seropositive for SARS-CoV-2 at baseline. After two AZD1222 doses, spike-specific TCR breadth and depth were significantly higher than at day 0 and than in MenACWY recipients. Because no samples from the day 14 peak response were available, repertoires could be characterized only after the peak T cell response. Nearly half of unique spike-specific TCRs reportedly recognized epitopes outside regions mutated in the B.1.351 and B.1.1.7 variants. The vaccine-associated CD4 TCRs covered the entire spike protein, and the dominant responses fell in regions 160-218 and 743-854. Most participants were white British and females outnumbered males, and the authors suggested that clonal diversity may have been underestimated.

Including cysteine and phenylalanine, the CDR3 has 12 amino acids. Only the CDR3 DNA stays, 36 bases, in frame from base 1. Between the V and J ends, shortened by 5 bases and 1 base respectively, the junction contains 6 bases. CDR1 and CDR2 are drawn from the germline V gene (reference sequence): GTSNPN, SVGIG. The clonotype was recovered from an adult who received the AZD1222 COVID-19 vaccine. This specimen was peripheral blood, taken 28 days after the second AZD1222 dose. The sequence links TRBV30 to TRBJ1-3, with a weak D call of TRBD1 (6 bases match). The bases are TGTGCCTGGGGACAGTCTGGAAACACCATATATTTT. Its amino acids are CAWGQSGNTIYF.